This T cell receptor (beta chain) emerged from a study of blood T cell repertoires in COVID-19. Study background: T cells, B-cell-depleted T cells, or PBMCs supplied cDNA or gDNA.

In the study's own analysis: Scientists estimated how many nucleated cells there were by amplifying reference gene primers. Sequenced by immunoSEQ multiplex PCR; TCRdb stores in-frame clones only, minus some. The D gene and trimming were derived from the DNA, and the V and J assignments and clone size from that table. The sample holds about 140,000 clones; approximately 90% are singletons and the top ten take 11%. The V gene lost 4 bases and the J gene lost 4 bases, with 22 bases spanning the gap. Per the germline V gene, CDR1 is LGHDT and CDR2 is YNNKEL (reference sequence). The CDR3 spans 17 residues.

The TCR was taken from a woman older than 75 with acute or convalescent COVID-19. The sequenced sample was peripheral blood. The chain carries TRBV3-1 (or the pseudogene TRBV3-2) and TRBJ2-5; D might be TRBD1 (6 bases). CDR3 coding DNA: TGTGCCAGCAGCCGGACAGTGCGACTCATCGATGGAGAGACCCAGTACTTC. Its translation is CASSRTVRLIDGETQYF.